Listed here is a single T cell receptor beta chain. In germline, CDR1 is SNHLY, CDR2 FYNNEI. The CDR3 has 15 residues. V was clipped by 3 bases and J by 7 bases; unmatched bases: 9. This record belongs to a study of response to subunit inactivated influenza vaccine. A single record per CDR3 protein comes from TCRdb applying MiXCR to the RT-PCR reads. The sample yields about 170,000 distinct CDR3 sequences, 12% seen once. This sample was also put to use in a study of T cells expressing NK-cell markers. According to that study: The authors made TCR beta cDNA libraries by 5'RACE template switching. This switching added a universal primer site and UMIs. CD3+CD56+NKG2C+, CD3+CD56+NKG2C- and CD3+CD56-NKG2C+ T cells, once sorted, supplied the TCR beta repertoires. Roughly six donors had dominant NKG2C+ clonotypes that comprised roughly 1.0-7.5% of their CD8+ T cells. Dominance of the CD3+CD56-NKG2C+ fraction by these clonotypes also held in a handful of donors. HCMV specificity was not established for the expanded NKG2C+ T cell clones.

This TCR came from a man between 50 and 59 years old who received an inactivated influenza vaccine. Sequenced material: CD8+ T cells sorted from PBMCs, taken 11 to 12 days after vaccination. This chain joins TRBV2 and TRBJ1-5; 7 bases match TRBD1. The DNA of the CDR3 is TGTGCCAGCAGTGATACAGACAGGGTGGGCCAGCCCCAGCATTTT. This encodes CASSDTDRVGQPQHF.